The 20 T cell receptor beta chains below all came from one sample that was sequenced in a study of blood T cell repertoires in COVID-19. TCRdb's copy holds only in-frame clones and misses some; the assay was immunoSEQ multiplex PCR. The table includes 200,000 to 300,000 clones, nearly 85% detected once. The sequencing sample was made of peripheral blood. The receptors come from a human donor in a cohort sampled during active COVID-19.

The chain carries TRBV10-1 and TRBJ2-3; maybe TRBD1 (5 bases). Looked up from germline, CDR1 is WNHNN and CDR2 is SYGVQD (reference sequence). With 7 bases removed from V and 1 base from J, the gap between germline ends came to 9 bases. The CDR3 covers 13 residues. The CDR3 DNA is TGCGCCAGCAACCCACAGGGCACAGATACGCAGTATTTT. It translates to CASNPQGTDTQYF.

The V call is TRBV5-4, the J call TRBJ2-5; D ambiguous. This CDR3 comprises 15 residues. Trimming stripped 0 bases from V and 0 bases from J, with 9 bases between. The germline V gene encodes CDR1 SGHNT and CDR2 YYREEE (reference sequence). CDR3 protein: CASSLGATDQETQYF. The CDR3 DNA follows: TGTGCCAGCAGCTTGGGGGCCACAGACCAAGAGACCCAGTACTTC.

This clone has at least ten counts. V usage is TRBV19 and J usage is TRBJ2-2, with TRBD1 matching 9 bases. Losses at the gene ends were 10 bases for V and 5 bases for J; bases not matched to a gene: 17. This CDR3 region has 17 residues. Germline CDR1 and CDR2: LNHDA and SQIVND (reference sequence). The CDR3 here is CATPRSIDRGSTGELFF. The DNA for the CDR3 is TGTGCCACCCCAAGGTCGATCGACAGGGGGTCGACCGGGGAGCTGTTTTTT.

Comment on this clone: Sequence at one end of the junction differs from germline and may be a read error. V gene TRBV7-7 combines with J gene TRBJ2-7; the match to TRBD1 covers 8 bases. CDR1 and CDR2 from the germline V gene are SSHAT and FNYEAQ (reference sequence). The CDR3 runs 16 residues. CDR3: CASSALTGVPPYEQYF. As DNA, the CDR3 is TGTGCTAGCAGCGCCTTGACAGGGGTTCCCCCCTACGAGCAGTACTTC.

This clone has just one count. This chain uses TRBV5-1 with TRBJ2-4; TRBD2 might be the D (5 bases). The CDR3 is 13 amino acids. Germline V gene data show CDR1 as SGHRS and CDR2 as YFSETQ. Deletions cut 5 bases from V and 7 bases from J, with 13 bases between. CDR3 nucleotides: TGCGCCAGCAGTCTCCCGGGGAAGAACATTCAGTACTTC. This sequence encodes CASSLPGKNIQYF. Combining the CDR3 with reference TRBV5-1 and TRBJ2-4 gives the whole variable domain KAGVTQTPRYLIKTRGQQVTLSCSPISGHRSVSWYQQTPGQGLQFLFEYFSETQRNKGNFPGRFSGRQFSNSRSEMNVSTLELGDSALYLCASSLPGKNIQYFGAGTRLSVL.

This chain connects TRBV10-2 to TRBJ2-2, with 7 bases aligning to TRBD1. CDR1 and CDR2 (germline): WSHSY, SAAADI. The ends lost 8 bases at V and 5 bases at J; junction bases unmatched: 5. The CDR3 has 13 residues. In DNA, the CDR3 is TGCGCCAGCTCATTGACAGGGACCGGGGAGCTGTTTTTT. It translates to CASSLTGTGELFF.

The rearrangement joins TRBV28 to TRBJ1-2, with D maybe TRBD1 (5 bases). The CDR3 covers 14 residues. V dropped 2 bases and J dropped 2 bases, with 9 bases sitting between them. Germline CDR1 and CDR2: MDHEN and SYDVKM. The CDR3 region has the DNA TGTGCCAGCAGTTTAACAGGCGACAACTATGGCTACACCTTC. Protein product: CASSLTGDNYGYTF.

The chain links TRBV10-1 to TRBJ1-4; no clear D. The length of the CDR3 is 14 residues. Germline loops: CDR1 WNHNN, CDR2 SYGVQD (reference sequence). The V gene lost 5 bases and the J gene lost 4 bases, with 11 bases spanning the gap. The CDR3 sequence: CASSPGPFNEKLFF. CDR3 nucleotides: TGCGCCAGCAGTCCTGGGCCTTTTAATGAAAAACTGTTTTTT.

This sequence joins TRBV6-5 and TRBJ1-2, with TRBD1 matching 7 bases. The CDR3 is 14 amino acids. Germline V CDR1 and CDR2: MNHEY, SVGAGI. J gave up 9 bases and V 0 bases, and 7 bases lay outside the gene matches. The CDR3 loop is CASSYSQGQESYTF. The DNA of the CDR3 is TGTGCCAGCAGTTACTCCCAAGGACAGGAGAGCTACACCTTC.

The V call is TRBV5-1, the J call TRBJ2-7, with 10 bases fitting TRBD1. The CDR3 spans 14 residues. V lost 4 bases, J lost 5 bases, and 6 bases stayed unmatched. Germline V CDR1 and CDR2: SGHRS, YFSETQ. The CDR3 nucleotides read TGCGCCAGCAGCACCGGGACAGGGGCCCACGAGCAGTACTTC. This translates into CASSTGTGAHEQYF.

This clone was recorded only once. The chain recombines TRBV4-1 with TRBJ1-2; D is uncertain. The V gene's germline CDR1 is MGHRA and CDR2 YSYEKL. V lost 2 bases and J lost 0, with 7 bases in between. The CDR3 is 14 amino acids. CDR3 in amino acids: CASSQIEANYGYTF. The CDR3 coding sequence is TGCGCCAGCAGCCAAATAGAAGCTAACTATGGCTACACCTTC.

The rearrangement joins TRBV30 to TRBJ1-2; no definite D call. V was shortened by 0 bases and J by 8 bases, with 16 bases between the two germline ends. CDR1 GTSNPN and CDR2 SVGIG come from the germline V gene (reference sequence). CDR3 length: 14 residues. CDR3 loop: CAWSVRRFEGGYTF. CDR3 nucleotide sequence: TGTGCCTGGAGTGTACGAAGATTTGAGGGCGGCTACACCTTC.

The chain joins TRBV3-1 (or the pseudogene TRBV3-2) to TRBJ2-4; 15 positions agree with TRBD2. The V gene end was trimmed by 2 bases and the J gene end by 7 bases; junction bases not matched to a gene: 6. This CDR3 contains 17 residues. CDR1 LGHDT and CDR2 YNNKEL come from the germline V gene (reference sequence). The CDR3 reads CASSQKGLAGGRNIQYF. The CDR3 coding sequence is TGTGCCAGCAGCCAAAAAGGACTAGCGGGGGGGCGGAACATTCAGTACTTC.

The DNA of the CDR3 is TGTGCCACCCAACGTCGGGCAGGGATGTCCTACGAGCAGTACTTC. Residues: CATQRRAGMSYEQYF. V usage is TRBV6-5 and J usage is TRBJ2-7; possibly TRBD1 for D (5 bases). V lost 10 bases, J lost 1 base, and 20 bases lay in between. Germline assignment: CDR1 MNHEY and CDR2 SVGAGI. This CDR3 contains 15 residues.

The V gene is TRBV10-3, the J gene TRBJ1-3; TRBD1 is a possible D gene (6 bases). This CDR3 is built from 14 residues. V was pared by 10 bases and J by 0 bases, with 13 bases between. Germline CDR1 and CDR2: ENHRY and SYGVKD. The CDR3 sequence: CATEDSISGNTIYF. In nucleotides, the CDR3 is TGTGCCACCGAGGACAGTATCTCTGGAAACACCATATATTTT.

This clone was observed a single time. The J gene is TRBJ2-1, the V gene TRBV7-2, with D hard to call. Germline V gene lookup returns CDR1 SGHTA and CDR2 FQGNSA. Trimming shortened V by 2 bases and J by 8 bases, and 13 bases separated the two germline ends. The CDR3 totals 14 residues. The CDR3 region has the DNA TGTGCCAGCAGCTTATTCAAGTACTTGGATGAGCAGTTCTTC. Protein sequence: CASSLFKYLDEQFF.

This clone showed up just a few times. This sequence joins TRBV6-5 and TRBJ1-4, with D unclear. Germline V gives CDR1 MNHEY, CDR2 SVGAGI. This CDR3 has 13 residues. V lost 7 bases and J 8 bases, leaving 14 bases between the germline ends. The chain's CDR3 is CASISAPGEKLFF. The CDR3 DNA is TGTGCCAGCATAAGCGCCCCGGGGGAAAAACTGTTTTTT.

V is TRBV6-4 and J is TRBJ1-1, with TRBD1 matching 8 bases. The length of the CDR3 is 14 residues. Germline CDR1 reads MRHNA; CDR2 reads SNTAGT. J was trimmed by 1 base and V by 6 bases; bases with no gene match: 4. The DNA of the CDR3 is TGTGCCAGCAGACAGGGACAGGAGAACACTGAAGCTTTCTTT. Protein product: CASRQGQENTEAFF.

This rearrangement joins TRBV9 to TRBJ2-1; 7 bases fit TRBD2. This CDR3 is built from 16 residues. Germline V lookup: CDR1 SGDLS, CDR2 YYNGEE. The J segment lost 3 bases and the V segment lost 0 bases, leaving 6 bases of the junction unmatched. The CDR3 bases are TGTGCCAGCAGCGTAGTGCGGGAGAAAAACTACAATGAGCAGTTCTTC. This codes for CASSVVREKNYNEQFF.

This clone occurred once. CDR3 nucleotides: TGTGCCAGCAGCGTAGAGGCGGGAGGGAACAATGAGCAGTTCTTC. Protein product: CASSVEAGGNNEQFF. The chain employs TRBV9 and TRBJ2-1, with 9 bases aligning to TRBD2. The CDR3 extends over 15 amino acids. Germline V gene lookup returns CDR1 SGDLS and CDR2 YYNGEE. The trim removed 0 bases at V and 5 bases at J, leaving 3 bases unmatched.